One TCR beta chain is described in this entry. Its antigen is unknown. The data belong to a study of vaccination effects on CD4 cells after COVID-19. Study in general: Samples that were drawn after vaccination came a median of 72 days after the second dose.

Germline CDR1 reads MDHEN; CDR2 reads SYDVKM. Deletions cut 6 bases from V and 4 bases from J, with 16 bases between. This CDR3 has 15 residues. Findings and limits, study-wide: Healthy vaccinees' vaccine-induced clones included only 1 of 255 that recognized common cold coronaviruses. Limitations: small convalescent group and missing early post-infection timepoints.

CD4+ T cells specific for antigen were expanded with viral peptide pools by the ViraFEST assay before sequencing. Following an approximately eleven-day culture, CD4+ T cells were purified. All study participants received two doses of BNT162b2 or mRNA-1273 vaccine. Profiled with immunoSEQ multiplex PCR; TCRdb holds only in-frame clones, not every one. The repertoire holds approximately 65,000 clones, with 74% as singletons. This receptor was identified in a human donor who received a COVID-19 vaccine. This chain uses TRBV28 with TRBJ1-5; unclear D gene. The sample was CD4+ T cells from PBMCs cultured with HCoV-229E spike peptides, taken after COVID-19 vaccination. The CDR3 loop reads CASRTLGRQNQPQHF. DNA of the CDR3: TGTGCCAGCAGGACTCTGGGCAGGCAAAATCAGCCCCAGCATTTT.